The rows below give T cell receptor beta chains drawn from one sample of a study of blood T cells in healthy people across ages. TCRdb analysed the 5' RACE reads with MiXCR anew, one entry per CDR3 protein. The repertoire includes some 1.5 million distinct CDR3 sequences, under 55% of them detected once, and approximately 4% sits in the top ten. Sample: blood. Source of these receptors: a young woman in good health. CDR3s include the opening cysteine and the closing phenylalanine or tryptophan. A D gene is named only where the DNA matches it firmly. Clone size, where shown, is once, few, many, or a class for clones that have expanded.

>-|TRBV6-2/TRBV6-3|-|TRBJ1-2
TGTGCCAGCAGTATCGGGCCCTATGGTGGCTACACCTTC
CASSIGPYGGYTF
>-|TRBV10-3|TRBD2|TRBJ2-7
TGTGCCACCAGGTGGACTAGCAAAAGAGGATCGTACGAGCAGTACTTC
CATRWTSKRGSYEQYF
>many|TRBV29-1|-|TRBJ2-1
TGCAGCGGCCGATACAATGAGCAGTTCTTC
CSGRYNEQFF
>once|TRBV9|-|TRBJ2-7
TGTGCCAGCAGCGTAGAGAGTAGTGGGGCCTACGAGCAGTACTTC
CASSVESSGAYEQYF
>-|TRBV9|-|TRBJ2-3
TGTGCCAGCACCCTACAGGGAGGTCCAGATACGCAGTATTTT
CASTLQGGPDTQYF
>many|TRBV7-2|TRBD1|TRBJ2-1
TGTGCCAGCAGCTTGGGGACAGCCTACAATGAGCAGTTCTTC
CASSLGTAYNEQFF
>-|TRBV20-1|TRBD2|TRBJ2-7
TGCAGTGCTAGAGATCCCCCTAGCGGGGGTATCTGGCAGTACTTC
CSARDPPSGGIWQYF
>-|TRBV6-6|TRBD1|TRBJ2-3
TGTGCCAGCAGGGCCCGACAGGGGGCCACAGATACGCAGTATTTT
CASRARQGATDTQYF
>-|TRBV11-1|-|TRBJ1-1
TGTGCCAGCAGCATAACCGGACGGCCGAACACTGAAGCTTTCTTT
CASSITGRPNTEAFF
>few|TRBV20-1|-|TRBJ2-4
TGCAGTGCTAGAGCCCCGGCGATAGAAAACATTCAGTACTTC
CSARAPAIENIQYF
>-|TRBV6-6|-|TRBJ2-2
TGTGCCAGCAGCCATGAGAGGGGGAGAATCACCGGGGAGCTGTTTTTT
CASSHERGRITGELFF
>-|TRBV20-1|-|TRBJ2-7
TGCAGTGCTGGAACGTGGACAGGACTAGCTTTGTCCTACGAGCAGTACTTC
CSAGTWTGLALSYEQYF
>-|TRBV13|-|TRBJ2-3
TGTGCCAGCAGCCCCCGGGACGGGAGCACAGATACGCAGTATTTT
CASSPRDGSTDTQYF
>few|TRBV6-5|TRBD1|TRBJ2-7
TGTGCCAGCAGTGCTCTGGACAGGGTCCACGAGCAGTACTTC
CASSALDRVHEQYF
>-|TRBV7-3|-|TRBJ2-7
TGTGCCAGCAGCCCAATTCGGGCACAGGGTCACACGTACGAGCAGTACTTC
CASSPIRAQGHTYEQYF
>-|TRBV2|TRBD2|TRBJ2-1
TGTGCCAGCAGCCTCCCTCCCCGACTAGCGGGGGCCAATGAGCAGTTCTTC
CASSLPPRLAGANEQFF
>few|TRBV7-2|-|TRBJ1-2
TGTGCCAGCAGCTTAGCGTCCAGGGGCGGTAATAACTATGGCTACACCTTC
CASSLASRGGNNYGYTF
>once|TRBV4-3|-|TRBJ1-2
TGCGCCAGCAGCCAAGATGATGCCAGGTATGGCTACACCTTC
CASSQDDARYGYTF
>many|TRBV4-1|TRBD1|TRBJ2-7
TGCGCCAGCAGCCAAGAAAAAGTAATAAGGCAGGGGGCAACCTTAGCTTACTACGAGCAGTACTTC
CASSQEKVIRQGATLAYYEQYF
>-|TRBV9|-|TRBJ2-3
TGTGCCAGCAGCGTACTGCAGGGGAGCACAGATACGCAGTATTTT
CASSVLQGSTDTQYF
>once|TRBV7-6|TRBD2|TRBJ2-1
TGTGCCAGCAGCTTAGGGAAGAGCGGGAGGGCGAGCAATGAGCAGTTCTTC
CASSLGKSGRASNEQFF
>-|TRBV7-9|TRBD2|TRBJ2-7
TGTGCCAGCAGCTTAACAACTAGCGGGCTCGACGAGCAGTACTTC
CASSLTTSGLDEQYF
>-|TRBV12-3/TRBV12-4|-|TRBJ2-7
TGTGCCAGCCGGAGGGAGGGGGTATACGAGCAGTACTTC
CASRREGVYEQYF
>-|TRBV11-2|-|TRBJ1-1
TGTGCCAGCAGCTCGCAGACGAATATGAACACTGAAGCTTTCTTT
CASSSQTNMNTEAFF
>-|TRBV21-1|-|TRBJ2-5
TGTGCCAGCAGCAAAGGAGGGCGGTTTGAGTCCAATGAGCAGTACTTC
CASSKGGRFESNEQYF
>-|TRBV6-5|-|TRBJ2-5
TGTGCCAGCAGTTACTCGAACGGCGGGGAGACCCAGTACTTC
CASSYSNGGETQYF
>-|TRBV6-1|TRBD2|TRBJ2-5
TGTGCCAACAGTGAAGCGAGACTAGCGGGAGTTGTGGAGACCCAGTACTTC
CANSEARLAGVVETQYF
>-|TRBV27|-|TRBJ2-7
TGTGCCAGCAGTTTATATATCCCCAATCACTCCTACAATGAGCAGTACTTC
CASSLYIPNHSYNEQYF
>many|TRBV4-1|-|TRBJ2-1
TGCGCCAGCAGCCAAGATCGGTCTTACAATGAGCAGTTCTTC
CASSQDRSYNEQFF
>-|TRBV4-1|-|TRBJ2-7
TGCGCCAACAGCCAACTTCCCTCCATCTCCTACGAGCAGTACTTC
CANSQLPSISYEQYF
>-|TRBV7-9|-|TRBJ2-7
TGTGCCAGCAGTCAGGACGGTCCAGGGTCCCAGTACTTC
CASSQDGPGSQYF